These 15 T cell receptor beta chains came from one sample sequenced in a study of CD8 T cells in Susac syndrome. It was with random hexamers that 0.5 to 1 ug RNA was reverse transcribed. TCRdb passed the immunoSEQ multiplex PCR reads through MiXCR, listing each CDR3 protein once. The table has about 240,000 distinct CDR3 sequences, 90% to 97% seen once; the top ten hold approximately 0.1%. The sample was CD4+ T cells from PBMCs. The receptors were gathered from a human donor with Susac syndrome.

This chain joins TRBV24-1 and TRBJ1-2; a weak D match, TRBD1 (5 bases). Trimming removed 9 bases at V and 1 base at J, with 14 bases between. CDR3 size: 14 residues. CDR1 KGHDR and CDR2 SFDVKD come from the germline V gene. CDR3 sequence: CATRWGRINYGYTF. CDR3 coding DNA: TGTGCCACCCGATGGGGCAGAATTAACTATGGCTACACCTTC.

The chain carries TRBV20-1 and TRBJ2-1; D uncertain. Between the trimmed V and J ends, which lost 5 bases and 8 bases, there was a span of 10 bases. Germline V lookup: CDR1 DFQATT, CDR2 SNEGSKA (reference sequence). The CDR3 contains 11 residues. The CDR3 coding sequence is TGCAGTGCTGCGTCTGACGATGAGCAGTTCTTC. Its protein is CSAASDDEQFF.

The chain has TRBV29-1 and TRBJ1-1; D may be TRBD1 (5 bases). Germline-derived CDR1 and CDR2 are SQVTM and ANQGSEA. The CDR3 has 13 residues. Trimming removed 7 bases from V and 0 bases from J, with 12 bases in between. The CDR3 protein is CSGRQKMNTEAFF. In DNA, the CDR3 is TGCAGCGGGCGACAGAAAATGAACACTGAAGCTTTCTTT.

The genes are TRBV30 and TRBJ2-5; TRBD2 aligns across 10 bases. This CDR3 has 15 amino acids. J gave up 5 bases and V 6 bases, and 12 bases lay outside the gene matches. In germline, CDR1 is GTSNPN, CDR2 SVGIG (reference sequence). This chain's CDR3 is CACPTGLAGAETQYF. The CDR3, as DNA: TGTGCCTGTCCCACCGGCCTAGCGGGAGCGGAGACCCAGTACTTC.

CDR3 nucleotide sequence: TGTGCCAGCTCACCTCCCGGGACTTTTCCGAACACCGGGGAGCTGTTTTTT. Amino acid sequence: CASSPPGTFPNTGELFF. This sequence joins TRBV18 and TRBJ2-2, with a tentative D call TRBD2 (6 bases). V was trimmed by 3 bases and J by 0 bases, leaving 14 bases between them. The CDR3 is made up of 17 amino acids. Looked up from germline, CDR1 is KGHSH and CDR2 is LQKENI.

The gene calls are TRBV10-3 and TRBJ1-2, with unresolved D. The germline V gene has CDR1 ENHRY and CDR2 SYGVKD. V was cut by 3 bases and J by 6 bases, with 14 bases left in between. The CDR3 is made up of 14 amino acids. The CDR3 DNA is TGTGCCATCAGTGACCCCACTAGAGATCATGGCTACACCTTC. Amino acid sequence: CAISDPTRDHGYTF.

V usage is TRBV12-3 or TRBV12-4 and J usage is TRBJ2-7; 9 nucleotides agree with TRBD2. V gave up 0 bases and J gave up 1 base; unmatched junction bases: 4. This CDR3 has 16 amino acids. This CDR3 is CASSLALAGQSYEQYF. DNA for the CDR3: TGTGCCAGCAGTTTAGCCCTAGCGGGACAATCCTACGAGCAGTACTTC.

The chain combines TRBV7-3 with TRBJ2-5, with unresolved D. The germline V and J ends were trimmed by 5 bases and 5 bases, with 12 bases remaining between them. Germline-derived CDR1 and CDR2 are SGHTA and FQGTGA. This CDR3 is 13 amino acids long. CDR3 sequence reads: CASSTHEGETQYF. CDR3 DNA: TGTGCCAGCAGCACTCACGAAGGGGAGACCCAGTACTTC.

The chain has TRBV30 and TRBJ2-1; 9 positions match TRBD2. CDR3 size: 16 residues. V shed 4 bases and J 6 bases; nucleotides not matched to a gene: 13. Looked up from germline, CDR1 is GTSNPN and CDR2 is SVGIG (reference sequence). The CDR3 spells CAWMSRGLAHGNEQFF. The DNA for the CDR3 is TGTGCCTGGATGAGTAGGGGACTAGCCCACGGCAATGAGCAGTTCTTC.

The genes are TRBV4-1 and TRBJ2-4; D perhaps matches TRBD1 (6 bases). The CDR3 covers 15 residues. Germline CDR1 and CDR2: MGHRA and YSYEKL. Trimming stripped 4 bases from V and 2 bases from J, with 12 bases between. This chain's CDR3 is CASSRHRDTKNIQYF. CDR3 bases: TGCGCCAGCAGCCGACACAGGGACACCAAAAACATTCAGTACTTC.

The rearrangement uses TRBV24-1 and TRBJ2-1, with TRBD1 matching 10 bases. Unmatched junction bases numbered 6, after V lost 3 bases and J lost 5 bases. This CDR3 has 16 amino acids. Per the germline V gene, CDR1 is KGHDR and CDR2 is SFDVKD. CDR3 DNA sequence: TGTGCCACCAGTGATCCCGGACAGGGGGGAAACAATGAGCAGTTCTTC. Its translation is CATSDPGQGGNNEQFF.

The sample holds one count of this clonotype. The gene calls are TRBV14 and TRBJ2-1; 14 nucleotides agree with TRBD2. CDR1 SGHDN and CDR2 FVKESK come from the germline V gene. There are 16 residues in the CDR3. J gave up 10 bases and V 2 bases, and 7 bases lay outside the gene matches. Written as DNA, the CDR3 is TGTGCCAGCAGCCAAATAGGGACTAGCGGGGGTCGAGAGCAGTTCTTC. Translated, it gives CASSQIGTSGGREQFF.

This chain joins TRBV19 and TRBJ2-4; 13 bases are a match to TRBD2. Germline CDR1 LNHDA, CDR2 SQIVND (reference sequence). The CDR3 totals 20 residues. J lost 0 bases, V lost 7 bases, and 15 bases had no gene match. The CDR3 DNA is TGTGCCAGTACCCCCACTCCTCCCGGGACTAGCGGGATAGCCAAAAACATTCAGTACTTC. Its protein is CASTPTPPGTSGIAKNIQYF. The variable domain in full, completed from reference TRBV19 and TRBJ2-4, reads DGGITQSPKYLFRKEGQNVTLSCEQNLNHDAMYWYRQDPGQGLRLIYYSQIVNDFQKGDIAEGYSVSREKKESFPLTVTSAQKNPTAFYLCASTPTPPGTSGIAKNIQYFGAGTRLSVL.

The chain uses TRBV7-3 and TRBJ2-5; D is ambiguous. The CDR3 has 12 amino acids. Germline V gene data show CDR1 as SGHTA and CDR2 as FQGTGA. V lost 4 bases, J lost 3 bases, and 6 bases lay in between. For the CDR3, the DNA is TGTGCCAGCAGCTCGGATGAAGAGACCCAGTACTTC. Residues: CASSSDEETQYF.

The V gene is TRBV25-1, the J gene TRBJ2-5; maybe TRBD1 (6 bases). The V end lost 1 base, the J end lost 1 base, and 13 bases lay between the germline ends. The CDR3 has 16 amino acids. CDR1 is MGHDK and CDR2 is SYGVNS in the germline V gene. Here the CDR3 DNA reads TGTGCCAGCAGTGAATCTGGACAGTCACCCCAAGAGACCCAGTACTTC. It yields the protein CASSESGQSPQETQYF. Combining the CDR3 with reference TRBV25-1 and TRBJ2-5 gives the whole variable domain EADIYQTPRYLVIGTGKKITLECSQTMGHDKMYWYQQDPGMELHLIHYSYGVNSTEKGDLSSESTVSRIRTEHFPLTLESARPSHTSQYLCASSESGQSPQETQYFGPGTRLLVL.